Following are 23 T cell receptor beta chains from one sample sequenced in a study of shared clonotypes between healthy human individuals. Measured with immunoSEQ multiplex PCR; TCRdb has only the in-frame clones, and not every one. The sample consists of 550,000 to 800,000 clones, about 90% of them appearing once. Sequencing was performed on memory CD8+ T cells from PBMCs. As for subset: CD45RO+ cells pooled with CCR7-negative TemRA cells. Receptor source: a man younger than 30 in good health. Some clones in this sample may be carry-over from other donors' samples.

This clone was detected only a few times. The CDR3 loop reads CASSTYSGTDSEAFF. The DNA for the CDR3 is TGTGCCAGTAGTACCTATTCGGGGACCGACTCTGAAGCTTTCTTT. This chain connects TRBV19 to TRBJ1-1; D may be TRBD1 (5 bases). Germline CDR1 LNHDA, CDR2 SQIVND (reference sequence). The CDR3 loop spans 15 amino acids. V shed 4 bases and J shed 6 bases, with 18 bases lying between them. Full variable domain (remainder filled in from reference TRBV19 and TRBJ1-1): DGGITQSPKYLFRKEGQNVTLSCEQNLNHDAMYWYRQDPGQGLRLIYYSQIVNDFQKGDIAEGYSVSREKKESFPLTVTSAQKNPTAFYLCASSTYSGTDSEAFFGQGTRLTVV.

This rearrangement joins TRBV10-2 to TRBJ1-1, with TRBD1 as a possible D gene (5 bases). This CDR3 is built from 14 residues. The V end lost 0 bases, the J end lost 1 base, and 6 bases lay between the germline ends. Germline V lookup: CDR1 WSHSY, CDR2 SAAADI. CDR3 sequence (DNA): TGCGCCAGCAGTGAGTCCAGGGCGAACACTGAAGCTTTCTTT. Amino acid sequence: CASSESRANTEAFF.

The chain joins TRBV7-9 to TRBJ2-1; 10 bases agree with TRBD2. Germline lookup yields CDR1 SEHNR and CDR2 FQNEAQ (reference sequence). With V trimmed by 2 bases and J by 0 bases, 1 base remained unmatched. The length of the CDR3 is 16 residues. The CDR3 region has the DNA TGTGCCAGCAGCTTATTAGCGGGAGGCTCCTACAATGAGCAGTTCTTC. Residues: CASSLLAGGSYNEQFF.

In its sample, this clone was seen a few times. This chain's CDR3 is CASSLGPAGYTF. The CDR3, as DNA: TGTGCCAGCAGCTTAGGTCCGGCTGGCTACACCTTC. The chain has TRBV11-1 and TRBJ1-2; no firm D call. Looked up from germline, CDR1 is SGHAT and CDR2 is FQDESV (reference sequence). This CDR3 has 12 residues. Trimming took off 1 base at V and 7 bases at J, with 7 bases between the two ends.

This chain joins TRBV7-9 and TRBJ2-2; D tentatively reads TRBD1 or TRBD2 (6 bases each). This CDR3 has 17 residues. Germline V CDR1 and CDR2: SEHNR, FQNEAQ (reference sequence). Trimming stripped 6 bases from V and 6 bases from J, with 23 bases between. CDR3 coding DNA: TGTGCCAGCAGTACAGGGAAGCGGGCCTATAGGTCCGGGGAGCTGTTTTTT. It specifies CASSTGKRAYRSGELFF.

This clone has only one observation. The chain uses TRBV27 and TRBJ1-4; no reliable D call. Germline V lookup: CDR1 MNHEY, CDR2 SMNVEV (reference sequence). V was cut by 0 bases and J by 6 bases, with 20 bases left in between. The CDR3 is 18 residues long. CDR3 nucleotide sequence: TGTGCCAGCAGTTTATCTGTTTCCGATGCCATGCGGTATGAAAAACTGTTTTTT. This translates into CASSLSVSDAMRYEKLFF.

This clone was observed once. The chain couples TRBV7-9 to TRBJ2-3; no firm D call. Trimming left V 7 bases short and J 4 bases short, with 9 bases between. Per the germline V gene, CDR1 is SEHNR and CDR2 is FQNEAQ (reference sequence). The CDR3 covers 12 residues. CDR3 sequence reads: CASTISSDTQYF. In nucleotides, the CDR3 is TGTGCCAGCACCATCAGCTCAGATACGCAGTATTTT.

V is TRBV6-6 and J is TRBJ1-1; no reliable D call. CDR3 size: 14 residues. V gave up 4 bases and J gave up 3 bases, with 12 bases separating them. Per germline, CDR1 MNHNY and CDR2 SVGAGI (reference sequence). CDR3 sequence reads: CASSSDIQYTEAFF. In DNA, the CDR3 is TGTGCCAGCAGTTCCGACATACAGTACACTGAAGCTTTCTTT.

This chain connects TRBV18 to TRBJ2-6, with D perhaps matching TRBD2 (6 bases). CDR3 length equals 18 residues. Germline V gene sequence: CDR1 KGHSH, CDR2 LQKENI. V was shortened by 3 bases and J by 7 bases, with 22 bases between the two germline ends. DNA of the CDR3: TGTGCCAGCTCACCGATGTCAAGCGGGTCCGAGGGAGCCAACGTCCTGACTTTC. Translated: CASSPMSSGSEGANVLTF.

With respect to this clone: Because it lacks the conserved phenylalanine or tryptophan at the end, this CDR3 is likely a read error. The rearrangement joins TRBV11-2 to TRBJ2-7; maybe TRBD2 (6 bases). Trimming pared 1 base from V and 2 bases from J, leaving 9 bases between. The CDR3 has 14 amino acids. The germline CDR1 and CDR2 sequences are SGHAT and FQNNGV. CDR3 amino acids: CASSLGGGPYEQYL. CDR3 nucleotides: TGTGCCAGCAGCTTAGGCGGAGGGCCCTACGAGCAGTACCTC.

The chain joins TRBV5-1 to TRBJ2-2; D is perhaps TRBD1 (5 bases). Germline lookup yields CDR1 SGHRS and CDR2 YFSETQ. V lost 6 bases and J 3 bases, leaving 12 bases between the germline ends. The CDR3 spans 14 residues. The DNA for the CDR3 is TGCGCCAGCATCCCAGACAGACACACCGGGGAGCTGTTTTTT. Translation: CASIPDRHTGELFF.

The gene calls are TRBV7-8 and TRBJ2-7; 9 bases agree with TRBD2. With 1 base clipped from V and 2 bases from J, the junction kept 3 bases outside the gene matches. This CDR3 contains 15 residues. Looked up from germline, CDR1 is SGHVS and CDR2 is FQNEAQ. For the CDR3, the DNA is TGTGCCAGCAGCTTAGAGGCTAGCGGGGCCTACGAGCAGTACTTC. The encoded protein is CASSLEASGAYEQYF. The full variable domain, with the rest looked up from reference TRBV7-8 and TRBJ2-7, is GAGVSQSPRYKVAKRGQDVALRCDPISGHVSLFWYQQALGQGPEFLTYFQNEAQLDKSGLPSDRFFAERPEGSVSTLKIQRTQQEDSAVYLCASSLEASGAYEQYFGPGTRLTVT.

The chain uses TRBV7-8 and TRBJ2-6, with 12 bases matching TRBD2. The V gene's germline CDR1 is SGHVS and CDR2 FQNEAQ. Unmatched junction bases numbered 11, after V lost 4 bases and J lost 4 bases. This CDR3 is built from 19 residues. This CDR3 reads CASSYQTSGGSLGANVLTF. DNA of the CDR3: TGTGCCAGCAGCTACCAGACTAGCGGGGGATCTCTGGGGGCCAACGTCCTGACTTTC.

This clone is a singleton in its sample. The CDR3 is CASSLFGGTEAFF. The CDR3 coding sequence is TGTGCCAGCAGCTTATTTGGTGGAACTGAAGCTTTCTTT. The chain employs TRBV7-3 and TRBJ1-1; D uncertain. V was pared by 2 bases and J by 5 bases, with 9 bases between. This CDR3 comprises 13 residues. From germline, CDR1 is SGHTA and CDR2 FQGTGA. Using reference TRBV7-3 and TRBJ1-1 for the parts outside the CDR3, the full variable domain is GAGVSQTPSNKVTEKGKYVELRCDPISGHTALYWYRQSLGQGPEFLIYFQGTGAADDSGLPNDRFFAVRPEGSVSTLKIQRTERGDSAVYLCASSLFGGTEAFFGQGTRLTVV.

This chain joins TRBV28 and TRBJ2-1; D gene unclear. V was trimmed by 3 bases and J by 7 bases, leaving 10 bases between them. The CDR3 consists of 13 residues. Germline V gene sequence: CDR1 MDHEN, CDR2 SYDVKM. CDR3 in amino acids: CASSFFAQNEQFF. CDR3 in DNA: TGTGCCAGCAGTTTCTTTGCACAAAATGAGCAGTTCTTC.

CDR3: CASSKDRGRKETQYF. The CDR3 DNA reads as TGCGCCAGCAGCAAGGACAGGGGGAGAAAAGAGACCCAGTACTTC. The J gene is TRBJ2-5, the V gene TRBV4-1; TRBD1 agrees at 10 bases. Germline lookup yields CDR1 MGHRA and CDR2 YSYEKL. Trimming took 5 bases from V and 3 from J; bases not matched to a gene: 6. The CDR3 has 15 residues.

The gene calls are TRBV5-1 and TRBJ2-1; 11 bases map to TRBD2. The CDR3 extends over 16 amino acids. Trimming cost V 2 bases and J 7 bases; bases outside gene matches: 8. Germline CDR1 SGHRS, CDR2 YFSETQ. Written as DNA, the CDR3 is TGCGCCAGCAGCTTCCCCGGGACTAGCGGCGAGAATGAGCAGTTCTTC. Encoded protein: CASSFPGTSGENEQFF.

The J gene is TRBJ2-4, the V gene TRBV5-8; D not certain. CDR1 SGHTS and CDR2 YDEGEE come from the germline V gene. The V end lost 1 base, the J end lost 6 bases, and 8 bases lay between the germline ends. This CDR3 has 13 amino acids. CDR3 sequence: CASSLSGINIQYF. In DNA form, the CDR3 reads TGTGCCAGCAGCTTGTCTGGGATAAACATTCAGTACTTC.

The rearrangement joins TRBV5-1 to TRBJ2-3, with 14 positions matching TRBD2. Germline-derived CDR1 and CDR2 are SGHRS and YFSETQ. The CDR3 has 17 amino acids. V dropped 4 bases and J dropped 6; count of bases not matched to a gene: 10. Here the CDR3 reads CASSPRLAGGPRDTQYF. The CDR3 DNA reads as TGCGCCAGCAGCCCCAGACTAGCGGGAGGGCCAAGGGATACGCAGTATTTT.

The J gene is TRBJ1-2, the V gene TRBV19; 8 positions agree with TRBD1. The CDR3 runs to 15 residues. Trimming cost V 4 bases and J 4 bases; bases outside gene matches: 8. Germline V gene data show CDR1 as LNHDA and CDR2 as SQIVND (reference sequence). The CDR3 reads CASSKKTGETYGYTF. CDR3 nucleotides: TGTGCCAGTAGTAAGAAGACAGGGGAAACCTATGGCTACACCTTC.

This clone turned up a few times. The CDR3 protein is CASGRRADEKLFF. DNA for the CDR3: TGTGCCAGCGGGAGGCGTGCCGATGAAAAACTGTTTTTT. This sequence joins TRBV9 and TRBJ1-4, with unresolved D. The V end lost 7 bases, the J end lost 6 bases, and 13 bases lay between the germline ends. The CDR3 loop spans 13 amino acids. CDR1 is SGDLS, CDR2 YYNGEE, per germline. Complete variable domain (other parts from reference TRBV9 and TRBJ1-4): DSGVTQTPKHLITATGQRVTLRCSPRSGDLSVYWYQQSLDQGLQFLIQYYNGEERAKGNILERFSAQQFPDLHSELNLSSLELGDSALYFCASGRRADEKLFFGSGTQLSVL.

The gene calls are TRBV2 and TRBJ2-1, with D perhaps TRBD2 (5 bases). CDR3 size: 12 residues. CDR1 is SNHLY, CDR2 FYNNEI, per germline. Trimming took off 8 bases at V and 4 bases at J, with 9 bases between the two ends. The CDR3 region is CASRTGYNEQFF. CDR3 coding DNA: TGTGCCAGCCGGACGGGGTACAATGAGCAGTTCTTC.

The chain uses TRBV30 and TRBJ2-1; perhaps TRBD2 as D (5 bases). The CDR3 totals 15 residues. Between the trimmed V and J ends, which lost 3 bases and 9 bases, there was a span of 21 bases. Germline V gene sequence: CDR1 GTSNPN, CDR2 SVGIG (reference sequence). CDR3 residues: CAWSPSRALSTEQFF. In DNA, the CDR3 is TGTGCCTGGAGCCCCTCGAGGGCCTTATCGACTGAGCAGTTCTTC.